This T cell receptor (beta chain) was retrieved from a study of shared clonotypes between healthy human individuals (dated by TCRdb to about 2020). As for the study more broadly: The cohort included three men and a couple of women between 18 and 49 years of age. For each donor, CD4 naive and CD4 memory were each run on three plates, CD8 naive on two plates, and CD8 memory on one plate. Blood TCR repertoires of about five healthy adults were deeply sequenced to estimate repertoire size and the extent of clonotype sharing between individuals. Libraries were prepared and TCR repertoires were sequenced by different laboratories using diverse techniques, in order to increase sequencing depth and limit assay-specific biases. Per donor, leukapheresis produced somewhere between about 0.85 and 9.5 billion PBMCs. The study at large found these results: Sampling was limited to blood, and TCR repertoires in tissue likely differ from TCR repertoires in blood. Across several donors, roughly 5.4% of naive CD4, roughly 3.4% of naive CD8, 2% to 2.5% of memory CD4, and 0.4% of memory CD8 clonotypes were shared. Because the study included only a small number of donors, the genetic and exposure-history diversity represented was limited. Larger estimated clonotype richness was generally found for naive subsets than for memory subsets. Pairwise subsampling indicated that sequencing depth was expected to affect the degree of clonotype sharing among donors. Incomplete sequencing was indicated by rarefaction of sorted-subset datasets, despite the large sequencing depth. Higher generation probabilities were observed for clonotypes shared by all four sorted-subset donors than for non-shared clonotypes.

Using the deep immunoSEQ assay, multiplex PCR amplified TCR CDR3 regions from genomic DNA. For each cell subset, the extracted genomic DNA was distributed evenly across all wells of several immunoSEQ 96-well plates, and each plate served as one replicate. For sorted subsets, approximately 190 ng of genomic DNA, equivalent to some 30,000 T cell genomes, went into each replicate PCR. The purified libraries were quantified using a Qubit 3.0 fluorometer, sized with a Bioanalyzer 2100, and then quantified again using the KAPA Library Quantification kit. Every immunoSEQ 96-well plate was sequenced on a separate single-read 150-cycle Illumina NextSeq 550 flow cell. The study's own analysis went as follows. Because the immunoSEQ output included only junctional sequences and no quality scores, the filtering could not be the same as the filtering used for full-length reads. Sequences were annotated with PyIR, a Python wrapper for IgBLAST v1.9, and V/J genes and CDR3 were assigned using IMGT germline references. Reads were filtered out if the reads had weak V/J assignments (E-value above 1e-6), no CDR3, stop codons, out-of-frame junctions, or ambiguous translated residues. A V3J clonotype was defined by an identical inferred V gene, J gene, and CDR3 amino acid sequence. Percentage overlap between repertoires was calculated by dividing the number of shared unique clonotypes by the size of the smaller repertoire. Repertoire richness was assessed with RTK rarefaction, the Chao1 estimator, and Recon v2.1 estimates of unobserved clonotypes. Generation probabilities were computed with OLGA for all TCRbeta clonotypes obtained by the gDNA method from a few donors. TCRdb obtained this table from immuneACCESS and retained in-frame rearrangements with V and J assigned. These tables miss some clones; where compared with another copy, unresolved V genes account for less than half of the shortfall, and the remainder is unexplained. From that table come the V and J calls and clone size; the DNA was used to work out D and trimming. This sample has some 2.4 million clones in its table, and 80% to 95% of those were observed once. Roughly 0.39% of the sample belongs to the ten largest clones.

Turning to this clone: Its antigen remains undetermined. No clone much larger than this one lies a single base away; base qualities are absent.

Donors were healthy HIV-negative adults with no recently reported acute infections or vaccinations. Every donor was a Caucasian adult residing in Nashville, Tennessee, USA. CD4+ T cells were enriched by magnetic negative selection; naive cells were then positively selected on CD45RA, and the negative fraction formed the memory subset. Blood was obtained by leukapheresis, after which PBMCs were separated by Ficoll-Histopaque density gradient centrifugation and cryopreserved in liquid nitrogen vapor phase. Analytical flow cytometry was used to check the purity and quantity of each magnetically sorted T cell population. Genomic DNA was isolated from every sorted fraction and measured by UV absorbance on a Nanodrop 2000c. The source is a man in his late teens or twenties in good health. Some clones in this sample may be carry-over from other donors' samples. The sample was naive CD4+ T cells from PBMCs. The cell subset or site label, as the study defines it: CD45RA+ positively selected.

The base sequence is TGTGCCAGCAGCTTAGAATGGGATAGGGAGTATTTT. Its product reads: CASSLEWDREYF. The V and J segments used are TRBV7-9 and TRBJ2-3, with the identity of the D gene unclear. Deletion took 1 base off V and 13 bases off J, with a span of 12 bases between the germline ends. Sequences SEHNR (CDR1) and FQNEAQ (CDR2) are obtained from the germline V gene (reference sequence). The CDR3 numbers 12 residues from cysteine through phenylalanine. Here the CDR3 DNA is all that survives: 36 bases in frame from base 1. Full variable domain (CDR3 extended with the reference TRBV7-9 and TRBJ2-3 proteins): DTGVSQNPRHKITKRGQNVTFRCDPISEHNRLYWYRQTLGQGPEFLTYFQNEAQLEKSRLLSDRFSAERPKGSFSTLEIQRTEQGDSAMYLCASSLEWDREYFGPGTRLTVL.